Listed below are T cell receptor beta chains from one sample, sequenced in a study of spatial heterogeneity in lung cancer. MiXCR was run by TCRdb on the 5' RACE reads, yielding one entry per CDR3 protein. The sample carries thousands of distinct CDR3 sequences, roughly an eighth recorded once. The sequences come from lung tumor tissue, collected at surgery. The receptors come from a male donor with early-stage non-small cell lung cancer. The CDR3 runs from the conserved cysteine through the conserved F or W. The order of the fields is J gene, D gene, clone size, V gene, CDR3 protein, CDR3 DNA. D genes are given only for firm matches. The size of a clone is reported for some rows only, either as once, few or many, or as a class for expanded clones.

j_call: TRBJ1-5; d_call: .; clone_size: many; v_call: TRBV12-3/TRBV12-4; cdr3_aa: CASSLQYSNQPQHF; cdr3_nt: TGTGCCAGCAGTTTACAGTATAGCAATCAGCCCCAGCATTTT
j_call: TRBJ1-2; d_call: .; clone_size: many; v_call: TRBV6-2/TRBV6-3; cdr3_aa: CASSDSGTSWDYGYTF; cdr3_nt: TGTGCCAGCAGTGATTCAGGGACCTCCTGGGACTATGGCTACACCTTC
j_call: TRBJ1-1; d_call: .; clone_size: medium-sized; v_call: TRBV5-6; cdr3_aa: CASSWTVLNTEAFF; cdr3_nt: TGTGCCAGCAGCTGGACAGTTCTGAACACTGAAGCTTTCTTT
j_call: TRBJ1-2; d_call: .; clone_size: many; v_call: TRBV6-5; cdr3_aa: CASRTRQRTTYGYTF; cdr3_nt: TGTGCCAGCAGGACTCGTCAGAGAACGACCTATGGCTACACCTTC
j_call: TRBJ1-6; d_call: .; clone_size: many; v_call: TRBV28; cdr3_aa: CASSLPGSSYNSPLHF; cdr3_nt: TGTGCCAGCAGTTTACCGGGATCCTCCTATAATTCACCCCTCCACTTT
j_call: TRBJ2-7; d_call: .; clone_size: many; v_call: TRBV5-1; cdr3_aa: CASSLASGDTYEQYF; cdr3_nt: TGCGCCAGCAGCTTGGCCTCAGGGGACACCTACGAGCAGTACTTC
j_call: TRBJ1-4; d_call: .; clone_size: many; v_call: TRBV7-9; cdr3_aa: CASSPPGGNEKLFF; cdr3_nt: TGTGCCAGCTCCCCCCCGGGGGGTAATGAAAAACTGTTTTTT
j_call: TRBJ2-2; d_call: TRBD1; clone_size: medium-sized; v_call: TRBV2; cdr3_aa: CANQRTGGTGELFF; cdr3_nt: TGTGCCAATCAGCGAACAGGGGGCACCGGGGAGCTGTTTTTT
j_call: TRBJ1-3; d_call: .; clone_size: many; v_call: TRBV29-1; cdr3_aa: CSVVGAQTGNTIYF; cdr3_nt: TGCAGCGTTGTAGGGGCGCAAACTGGAAACACCATATATTTT
j_call: TRBJ1-2; d_call: TRBD1; clone_size: many; v_call: TRBV6-5; cdr3_aa: CASSYFRDRHYGYTF; cdr3_nt: TGTGCCAGCAGTTACTTCAGGGACAGACACTATGGCTACACCTTC
j_call: TRBJ2-1; d_call: TRBD2; clone_size: many; v_call: TRBV30; cdr3_aa: CAWRRGAVWNEQFF; cdr3_nt: TGTGCCTGGAGGCGGGGGGCGGTTTGGAATGAGCAGTTCTTC
j_call: TRBJ1-1; d_call: .; clone_size: .; v_call: TRBV20-1; cdr3_aa: CSARDRGAKLEAFF; cdr3_nt: TGCAGTGCTAGAGATCGAGGTGCCAAACTGGAAGCTTTCTTT
j_call: TRBJ1-2; d_call: .; clone_size: many; v_call: TRBV6-6; cdr3_aa: CASSYQDSPAVYGYTF; cdr3_nt: TGTGCCAGCAGTTACCAGGACAGCCCCGCGGTCTATGGCTACACCTTC
j_call: TRBJ2-3; d_call: TRBD2; clone_size: .; v_call: TRBV13; cdr3_aa: CASSLFGRELSTDTQYF; cdr3_nt: TGTGCCAGCAGCTTATTTGGGCGGGAGCTCAGCACAGATACGCAGTATTTT
j_call: TRBJ1-2; d_call: .; clone_size: many; v_call: TRBV7-9; cdr3_aa: CASSLLDYGYTF; cdr3_nt: TGTGCCAGCAGCTTACTAGACTATGGCTACACCTTC
j_call: TRBJ1-2; d_call: .; clone_size: medium-sized; v_call: TRBV20-1; cdr3_aa: CSASEVEAGGAFGYTF; cdr3_nt: TGCAGTGCTAGTGAGGTAGAGGCTGGCGGGGCTTTTGGCTACACCTTC
j_call: TRBJ2-7; d_call: .; clone_size: .; v_call: TRBV2; cdr3_aa: CASQNGTLALYELYF; cdr3_nt: TGTGCCAGCCAAAACGGGACCTTAGCCCTCTACGAGCTGTACTTC
j_call: TRBJ1-1; d_call: .; clone_size: many; v_call: TRBV11-1; cdr3_aa: CASSLDWAEAFF; cdr3_nt: TGTGCCAGCAGCTTAGATTGGGCAGAAGCTTTCTTT
j_call: TRBJ1-2; d_call: .; clone_size: many; v_call: TRBV5-1; cdr3_aa: CASSSSPGLGYGYTF; cdr3_nt: TGCGCCAGCAGCTCGTCGCCAGGGTTGGGCTATGGCTACACCTTC
j_call: TRBJ2-5; d_call: TRBD2; clone_size: .; v_call: TRBV4-1; cdr3_aa: CASSLGVAGYQETQYF; cdr3_nt: TGCGCCAGCAGTCTCGGGGTAGCGGGGTACCAAGAGACCCAGTACTTC
j_call: TRBJ2-1; d_call: .; clone_size: many; v_call: TRBV20-1; cdr3_aa: CSARSASITNEQFF; cdr3_nt: TGCAGTGCTAGATCAGCTAGCATTACCAATGAGCAGTTCTTC
j_call: TRBJ1-2; d_call: TRBD1; clone_size: many; v_call: TRBV20-1; cdr3_aa: CSAVRQGVPYGYTF; cdr3_nt: TGCAGTGCTGTGAGACAGGGGGTGCCATATGGCTACACCTTC
j_call: TRBJ1-1; d_call: TRBD1; clone_size: many; v_call: TRBV18; cdr3_aa: CASSPKRTGVGIAEAFF; cdr3_nt: TGTGCCAGCTCACCAAAGAGGACAGGTGTTGGTATCGCTGAAGCTTTCTTT
j_call: TRBJ2-1; d_call: TRBD2; clone_size: .; v_call: TRBV5-5; cdr3_aa: CASSPGLSDNEQFF; cdr3_nt: TGTGCCAGCAGCCCGGGACTATCCGACAATGAGCAGTTCTTC
j_call: TRBJ2-3; d_call: .; clone_size: few; v_call: TRBV12-3/TRBV12-4; cdr3_aa: CASSSPAYSGLFTDTQYF; cdr3_nt: TGTGCCAGCAGTTCCCCCGCCTATTCGGGACTCTTCACAGATACGCAGTATTTT
j_call: TRBJ2-6; d_call: .; clone_size: many; v_call: TRBV11-2; cdr3_aa: CASSLLVSGANVLTF; cdr3_nt: TGTGCCAGCAGCTTATTGGTCTCTGGGGCCAACGTCCTGACTTTC
j_call: TRBJ2-7; d_call: .; clone_size: many; v_call: TRBV12-3/TRBV12-4; cdr3_aa: CASTQGVAGSYEQYF; cdr3_nt: TGTGCCAGCACCCAGGGGGTAGCGGGATCTTACGAGCAGTACTTC
j_call: TRBJ2-3; d_call: .; clone_size: many; v_call: TRBV28; cdr3_aa: CASSTRGRKYTDTQYF; cdr3_nt: TGTGCCAGCAGTACCCGGGGCAGAAAGTATACAGATACGCAGTATTTT
j_call: TRBJ2-3; d_call: .; clone_size: medium-sized; v_call: TRBV28; cdr3_aa: CASSPLNRGPEDTQYF; cdr3_nt: TGTGCCAGCAGTCCTCTCAACCGGGGGCCTGAGGATACGCAGTATTTT
j_call: TRBJ2-7; d_call: .; clone_size: .; v_call: TRBV19; cdr3_aa: CASSMEGLGPSEQYF; cdr3_nt: TGTGCCAGTAGTATGGAGGGGCTCGGCCCCTCCGAGCAGTACTTC
j_call: TRBJ2-7; d_call: TRBD2; clone_size: many; v_call: TRBV7-8; cdr3_aa: CASSSTGTSGTYEQYF; cdr3_nt: TGTGCCAGCAGCTCGACCGGGACTAGCGGGACCTACGAGCAGTACTTC
j_call: TRBJ2-1; d_call: TRBD2; clone_size: medium-sized; v_call: TRBV18; cdr3_aa: CASEGLAEASSYNEQFF; cdr3_nt: TGTGCCAGCGAGGGACTAGCGGAGGCGAGCTCCTACAATGAGCAGTTCTTC
j_call: TRBJ1-5; d_call: .; clone_size: many; v_call: TRBV7-2; cdr3_aa: CASSKGLEGSNQPQHF; cdr3_nt: TGTGCCAGCAGCAAGGGTCTTGAGGGAAGCAATCAGCCCCAGCATTTT
j_call: TRBJ2-2; d_call: TRBD2; clone_size: many; v_call: TRBV5-5; cdr3_aa: CASSTMGPPGLATNTGELFF; cdr3_nt: TGTGCCAGCAGCACCATGGGGCCTCCGGGACTAGCGACGAACACCGGGGAGCTGTTTTTT
j_call: TRBJ1-3; d_call: .; clone_size: many; v_call: TRBV29-1; cdr3_aa: CSAGGATGNTIYF; cdr3_nt: TGCAGCGCCGGGGGGGCTACGGGAAACACCATATATTTT
j_call: TRBJ2-1; d_call: TRBD2; clone_size: many; v_call: TRBV18; cdr3_aa: CASSPKSRKLAGSEQFF; cdr3_nt: TGTGCCAGCTCACCAAAGAGTCGTAAGCTAGCGGGCAGTGAGCAGTTCTTC
j_call: TRBJ2-7; d_call: .; clone_size: medium-sized; v_call: TRBV7-2; cdr3_aa: CASSSGPGNYEQYF; cdr3_nt: TGTGCCAGCAGCTCGGGACCGGGTAACTACGAGCAGTACTTC
j_call: TRBJ2-5; d_call: .; clone_size: .; v_call: TRBV5-1; cdr3_aa: CASSMNGEGETQYF; cdr3_nt: TGCGCCAGCAGCATGAATGGGGAAGGAGAGACCCAGTACTTC
j_call: TRBJ2-5; d_call: TRBD2; clone_size: many; v_call: TRBV20-1; cdr3_aa: CSAGLAGGPETQYF; cdr3_nt: TGCAGTGCCGGACTAGCGGGAGGGCCGGAGACCCAGTACTTC
j_call: TRBJ1-4; d_call: .; clone_size: many; v_call: TRBV25-1; cdr3_aa: CASSESWANEKLFF; cdr3_nt: TGTGCCAGCAGTGAATCCTGGGCAAATGAAAAACTGTTTTTT
j_call: TRBJ2-2; d_call: .; clone_size: many; v_call: TRBV6-1; cdr3_aa: CASKYTGELFF; cdr3_nt: TGTGCCAGCAAATACACCGGGGAGCTGTTTTTT
j_call: TRBJ2-1; d_call: .; clone_size: many; v_call: TRBV4-2; cdr3_aa: CASSQEWRELYDEQFF; cdr3_nt: TGTGCCAGCAGCCAAGAATGGAGGGAACTTTACGATGAGCAGTTCTTC
j_call: TRBJ2-3; d_call: .; clone_size: many; v_call: TRBV5-4; cdr3_aa: CASSLSGGGAQKSTDTQYF; cdr3_nt: TGTGCCAGCAGCTTAAGTGGGGGAGGAGCTCAGAAAAGCACAGATACGCAGTATTTT
j_call: TRBJ1-1; d_call: TRBD1; clone_size: many; v_call: TRBV6-5; cdr3_aa: CASRSGQGSTEAFF; cdr3_nt: TGTGCCAGCAGAAGCGGACAGGGGAGCACTGAAGCTTTCTTT
j_call: TRBJ2-7; d_call: TRBD2; clone_size: .; v_call: TRBV7-2; cdr3_aa: CASSVAIAGGSYEQYF; cdr3_nt: TGTGCCAGCAGCGTAGCAATAGCGGGAGGATCCTACGAGCAGTACTTC
j_call: TRBJ2-2; d_call: TRBD1; clone_size: many; v_call: TRBV7-8; cdr3_aa: CASSLSGGIGTGELFF; cdr3_nt: TGTGCCAGCAGCTTATCAGGGGGCATAGGCACCGGGGAGCTGTTTTTT
j_call: TRBJ2-7; d_call: .; clone_size: medium-sized; v_call: TRBV12-3/TRBV12-4; cdr3_aa: CASSAGDYEQYF; cdr3_nt: TGTGCCAGCAGTGCCGGGGATTACGAGCAGTACTTC
j_call: TRBJ2-1; d_call: TRBD2; clone_size: many; v_call: TRBV20-1; cdr3_aa: CSDVLAGAYNEQFF; cdr3_nt: TGCAGTGACGTACTAGCGGGAGCCTACAATGAGCAGTTCTTC
j_call: TRBJ2-3; d_call: .; clone_size: many; v_call: TRBV3-1; cdr3_aa: CASSQEFLRDTPTDTQYF; cdr3_nt: TGTGCCAGCAGCCAAGAGTTCTTGCGGGACACCCCGACAGATACGCAGTATTTT
j_call: TRBJ2-3; d_call: .; clone_size: many; v_call: TRBV5-1; cdr3_aa: CASSLGLNTDTQYF; cdr3_nt: TGCGCCAGCAGCCTCGGACTAAACACAGATACGCAGTATTTT
j_call: TRBJ1-2; d_call: .; clone_size: medium-sized; v_call: TRBV7-9; cdr3_aa: CASSLGSGYGYTF; cdr3_nt: TGTGCCAGCAGCTTAGGGTCCGGTTATGGCTACACCTTC
j_call: TRBJ2-7; d_call: .; clone_size: many; v_call: TRBV29-1; cdr3_aa: CSAQGGTPNEQYF; cdr3_nt: TGCAGCGCCCAAGGCGGGACACCCAACGAGCAGTACTTC
j_call: TRBJ1-4; d_call: .; clone_size: many; v_call: TRBV12-3/TRBV12-4; cdr3_aa: CASSKDWWTNEKLFF; cdr3_nt: TGTGCCAGCAGTAAAGACTGGTGGACTAATGAAAAACTGTTTTTT
j_call: TRBJ2-7; d_call: TRBD1; clone_size: many; v_call: TRBV7-9; cdr3_aa: CASSLTGVSYEQYF; cdr3_nt: TGTGCCAGCAGCCTTACAGGGGTTTCCTACGAGCAGTACTTC
j_call: TRBJ2-7; d_call: .; clone_size: many; v_call: TRBV5-1; cdr3_aa: CASSPRREGYEQYF; cdr3_nt: TGCGCCAGCAGCCCGCGGCGGGAAGGCTACGAGCAGTACTTC
j_call: TRBJ2-5; d_call: .; clone_size: many; v_call: TRBV29-1; cdr3_aa: CSASRGAETQYF; cdr3_nt: TGCAGCGCCTCCAGGGGGGCAGAGACCCAGTACTTC